The rows below give T cell receptor beta chains drawn from one sample of a study of blood T cell repertoires in COVID-19. TCRdb's copy holds only in-frame clones and misses some; the assay was immunoSEQ multiplex PCR. Of under 200,000 clones in the sample, approximately 84% were seen once. The sequencing input was PBMCs or T cells enriched from blood (not recorded which). These receptors were taken from a woman aged 45-59 years who had recovered from COVID-19. Both conserved end residues are part of each CDR3. D genes are given only for firm matches. Size values are once, few and many counts, or a class for expanded clones, and some rows have none.

.	TRBV7-8	TRBJ1-5	TRBD1	TGTGCCAGCAGCCTCCGACAGGGGAGCAGGCTCAATCAGCCCCAGCATTTT	CASSLRQGSRLNQPQHF
.	TRBV5-4	TRBJ1-2	TRBD1	TGTGCCAGCAGCCCGGACAGGGCTAACTATGGCTACACCTTC	CASSPDRANYGYTF
.	TRBV6-2/TRBV6-3	TRBJ2-7	TRBD1	TGTGCCAGCAGTTACCCGAGGGACAGGGGGCCCTACGAGCAGTACTTC	CASSYPRDRGPYEQYF
.	TRBV6-5	TRBJ1-1	.	TGTGCCAGCCGAAAGGGGGACGAGAACACTGAAGCTTTCTTT	CASRKGDENTEAFF
.	TRBV27	TRBJ1-5	.	TGTGCCAGCAGTTCGTTGGAGGTTAGCAATCAGCCCCAGCATTTT	CASSSLEVSNQPQHF
.	TRBV10-1	TRBJ2-5	TRBD1	TGCGCCAGCAGGGGGACAGGGGCATATCAAGAGACCCAGTACTTC	CASRGTGAYQETQYF
.	TRBV5-1	TRBJ2-5	TRBD1	TGCGCCAGCAGCTTACAGACAGGGGGCATGGGGACCCAGTACTTC	CASSLQTGGMGTQYF
once	TRBV11-2	TRBJ2-1	.	TGTGCCAGCAGCCCGACAGCCAATGAGCAGTTCTTC	CASSPTANEQFF
.	TRBV6-5	TRBJ2-1	.	TGTGCCAGCAGTCCAGACGACAACTCCTACAATGAGCAGTTCTTC	CASSPDDNSYNEQFF
.	TRBV5-1	TRBJ2-6	TRBD2	TGCGCCAGCAGCTTGGGACTAGCGGGAAACGGGGCCAACGTCCTGACTTTC	CASSLGLAGNGANVLTF
.	TRBV7-8	TRBJ2-7	.	TGTGCCAGCAGCTCCGCAACCTATCCACCCTACGAGCAGTACTTC	CASSSATYPPYEQYF
.	TRBV6-4	TRBJ2-7	.	TGTGCCAGCAGCGATCCCCAGGGGTGGGCCTACGAGCAGTACTTC	CASSDPQGWAYEQYF
.	TRBV18	TRBJ2-3	.	TGTGCCAGCTCACGGGCGGGACTTGGCACAGATACGCAGTATTTT	CASSRAGLGTDTQYF
.	TRBV28	TRBJ2-5	TRBD1	TGTGCCAGCAGTCCTGACAGGGGATGGGGGACCCAGTACTTC	CASSPDRGWGTQYF
.	TRBV28	TRBJ2-1	.	TGTGCCAGCAGTTTACAGCATAGCCGCTCCTACAATGAGCAGTTCTTC	CASSLQHSRSYNEQFF
.	TRBV27	TRBJ1-6	TRBD1	TGTGCCAGCAGTCTTTGGGGGACAGAGAGAGGCCTTAATTCACCCCTCCACTTT	CASSLWGTERGLNSPLHF
.	TRBV10-3	TRBJ2-7	TRBD1	TGTGCCATCAGCCTAGGGGGGACAGGGGATTACGAGCAGTACTTC	CAISLGGTGDYEQYF
.	TRBV30	TRBJ2-1	.	TGTGCCTGGGGGGGGGCTAACAATGAGCAGTTCTTC	CAWGGANNEQFF
few	TRBV7-9	TRBJ2-7	.	TGTGCCAGCAGCATGACAGTCCCCAGCTACGAGCAGTACTTC	CASSMTVPSYEQYF
.	TRBV6-5	TRBJ2-5	TRBD2	TGTGCCAGCAGTTACGGACTAGCGGGGGGGGAGACCCAGTACTTC	CASSYGLAGGETQYF
.	TRBV28	TRBJ2-3	.	TGTGCCAGCAGTCTGAGCGCAGGGTACACAGATACGCAGTATTTT	CASSLSAGYTDTQYF
.	TRBV7-9	TRBJ2-7	.	TGTGCCAGCAGCTTAGGAGCCTACGAGCAGTACTTC	CASSLGAYEQYF
.	TRBV18	TRBJ1-1	.	TGTGCCAGCTCACAGGGGAAAGGGCAGACTGAAGCTTTCTTT	CASSQGKGQTEAFF
.	TRBV10-3	TRBJ2-1	.	TGTGCCATCAGTCGGACAGAATGGGACAATGAGCAGTTCTTC	CAISRTEWDNEQFF
.	TRBV18	TRBJ2-3	TRBD1	TGTGCCAGCTCAAGGACAGGGGGCGTGAGCACAGATACGCAGTATTTT	CASSRTGGVSTDTQYF
.	TRBV6-5	TRBJ1-4	TRBD1	TGTGCCAGCGGCCTCGGGACAGGGTATGAAAAACTGTTTTTT	CASGLGTGYEKLFF
.	TRBV27	TRBJ1-2	TRBD1	TGTGCCAGCAGTTTGGACAGGGGGCCGTCGAGGGATGGCTACACCTTC	CASSLDRGPSRDGYTF
.	TRBV7-6	TRBJ1-2	.	TGTGCCAGCAGCCCGGGACTCCCCGTCTATGGCTACACCTTC	CASSPGLPVYGYTF
.	TRBV24-1	TRBJ2-2	.	TGTGCCACCAGTGGACAGCGCGGAACCGGGGAGCTGTTTTTT	CATSGQRGTGELFF
once	TRBV6-2/TRBV6-3	TRBJ2-1	.	TGTGCCAGCACCCCGGGGAGGCCCGTCTTAAGAAACAATGAGCAGTTCTTC	CASTPGRPVLRNNEQFF
.	TRBV7-9	TRBJ1-1	TRBD1	TGTGCCAGCAGCCTCCTGGGACAGATGAACACTGAAGCTTTCTTT	CASSLLGQMNTEAFF
.	TRBV4-2	TRBJ2-1	.	TGTGCCAGCAGCCGGCTCCTGGAGGACTACAATGAGCAGTTCTTC	CASSRLLEDYNEQFF
.	TRBV19	TRBJ2-3	TRBD2	TGTGCCAGTAGTATTCTCCCTAGCGGGAGGGGCACAGATACGCAGTATTTT	CASSILPSGRGTDTQYF
few	TRBV3-1/TRBV3-2	TRBJ2-2	.	TGTGCCAGCAGCCGAACAGGGACCGGGGAGCTGTTTTTT	CASSRTGTGELFF
.	TRBV7-8	TRBJ2-7	TRBD1	TGTGTCAGCAGCTTCTCTGTTACGGGACAGGGATCCTACGAGCAGTACTTC	CVSSFSVTGQGSYEQYF
once	TRBV11-2	TRBJ2-4	TRBD1	TGTGCCAGCAGCTTAGGGGACAGGGGGCCAAAAAACATTCAGTACTTC	CASSLGDRGPKNIQYF
.	TRBV5-4	TRBJ1-1	TRBD1	TGTGCCAGCAGCCCGGGACAGGAGAACACTGAAGCTTTCTTT	CASSPGQENTEAFF
once	TRBV18	TRBJ1-3	.	TGTGCCAGCTCACCAATAATGGAGTCCTCTGGAAACACCATATATTTT	CASSPIMESSGNTIYF
once	TRBV15	TRBJ1-1	TRBD1	TGTGCCACCAGCCGGGACAGGGGAAACACTGAAGCTTTCTTT	CATSRDRGNTEAFF
.	TRBV11-2	TRBJ2-7	.	TGTGCCAGCAGCTTAGTGTTGGCAGGGAACGAGCAGTACTTC	CASSLVLAGNEQYF
.	TRBV3-1/TRBV3-2	TRBJ1-6	.	TGTGCCAGCAGCCAAGCGGCGGGTTCACCCCTCCACTTT	CASSQAAGSPLHF
few	TRBV7-2	TRBJ1-2	.	TGTGCCAGCAGCTTAGGAACAGGGCAGAATGGCTACACCTTC	CASSLGTGQNGYTF
.	TRBV28	TRBJ2-7	.	TGTGCCAGCAGCCTAGACCCGCGGGGCTACGAGCAGTACTTC	CASSLDPRGYEQYF
.	TRBV27	TRBJ1-2	TRBD1	TGTGCCAGCAGTTTACTCCCCGGGACAGGGCCCTCAGGCTACACCTTC	CASSLLPGTGPSGYTF
.	TRBV13	TRBJ1-2	TRBD1	TGTGCCAGCAGCGAAGGACAGGGGGACTATGGCTACACCTTC	CASSEGQGDYGYTF
many	TRBV6-5	TRBJ2-5	.	TGTGCCAGCAGTTACTCGGGTGGGAGTACCCAGTACTTC	CASSYSGGSTQYF
.	TRBV11-3	TRBJ2-7	.	TGTGCCAGCAGCCCGTACACCTTCTCCTACGAGCAGTACTTC	CASSPYTFSYEQYF
.	TRBV5-1	TRBJ2-5	TRBD2	TGCGCCAGCAGCTTGAGGACTAGCGGGAGAGAGGAGACCCAGTACTTC	CASSLRTSGREETQYF
.	TRBV18	TRBJ2-1	.	TGTGCCAGCTCACCTTATGGACGGGAGAGTGAGCAGTTCTTC	CASSPYGRESEQFF
few	TRBV30	TRBJ1-6	.	TGTGCCTGGAGTTGGAAAGGGGGTCGATATAATTCACCCCTCCACTTT	CAWSWKGGRYNSPLHF
.	TRBV6-9	TRBJ1-1	.	TGTGCCAGCAGCCGCACCCCGGGGGTCACCAGTTTTGAAGCTTTCTTT	CASSRTPGVTSFEAFF
.	TRBV24-1	TRBJ2-2	.	TGTGCCACCAGTGATCCCGGTGGGCCGAACACCGGGGAGCTGTTTTTT	CATSDPGGPNTGELFF